This T cell receptor (beta chain) was captured by sequencing in a study of blood T cell repertoires in COVID-19. About the study: COVID-19 samples from acute and convalescent phases originated in the United States, Italy and Spain. The cDNA or gDNA used as material had been derived from T cells, B-cell-depleted T cells, or PBMCs.

Authors' data handling: Counts of nucleated cells, estimated from reference gene primer amplification, were obtained. Profiled with immunoSEQ multiplex PCR; TCRdb holds only in-frame clones, not every one. The V and J calls and clone size come from that table; D and trimming were worked out from the DNA. The repertoire holds roughly 160,000 clones, with around 83% as singletons. Sequences were obtained from peripheral blood. The sequence was collected from a man in his late teens or twenties with acute or convalescent COVID-19.

CDR3 region: CASSLDPGDGTEAFF. The CDR3 bases are TGTGCCAGCAGCTTAGATCCGGGTGATGGTACTGAAGCTTTCTTT. V usage is TRBV11-2 and J usage is TRBJ1-1; D not resolved. The CDR3 is 15 residues long. Germline V CDR1 and CDR2: SGHAT, FQNNGV. The V and J ends lost 0 bases and 5 bases respectively, with 13 bases between them.